Given below is one T cell receptor (beta chain) in context. Its antigen is unknown. The V gene lost 6 bases and the J gene lost 4 bases, with 10 bases spanning the gap. Germline CDR1 MNHEY, CDR2 SVGAGI. There are 13 residues in the CDR3. This entry is derived from a study of cytomegalovirus exposure and HLA in healthy donors. Regarding the study as a whole: TCR beta sequences reportedly predicted most subjects' HLA-A and HLA-B alleles accurately.

Use of 60 Vbeta and 13 Jbeta primers characterized the PCR. Produced via immunoSEQ multiplex PCR; TCRdb's table is partial and in-frame only. The repertoire holds approximately 110,000 clones, around 72% seen once, with about 5.3% in the top ten. Healthy bone marrow donors made up the donor group. Material for sequencing was PBMCs. This sequence joins TRBV6-5 and TRBJ2-1; possibly TRBD1 for D (6 bases). This clonotype was obtained from a male donor in good health and CMV-seronegative. The CDR3 loop is CASSKGHYNEQFF. DNA of the CDR3: TGTGCCAGCAGCAAGGGACATTACAATGAGCAGTTCTTC.